This T cell receptor beta chain was found in a study of T cell clonality in common variable immunodeficiency. Method: immunoSEQ multiplex PCR; TCRdb's copy keeps in-frame clones and lacks some. Listed for the sample are around 40,000 clones, none seen a single time. This clone was seen only a few times. Its antigen is unknown. The missing CDR3 end, 3 residues past where the read stops, is filled in from the germline J gene. Regarding the study as a whole: Reportedly, TCR beta sequences from common variable immunodeficiency showed fewer deletions and N-nucleotide insertions. Repertoire-complication correlations in CVID were limited by patient heterogeneity. CVID subjects shared fewer TCRbeta clones than healthy controls did.

CDR1 SGHRS and CDR2 YFSETQ come from the germline V gene. The CDR3 contains 13 residues. This sequence was found in a person aged 18 to 70 in good health. This rearrangement joins TRBV5-1 to TRBJ2-2; D is perhaps TRBD1 (5 bases). Sample: peripheral blood mononuclear cells. The CDR3 here is CASSPDGQGLLFF. Partial CDR3 DNA: TGCGCCAGCAGCCCCGATGGGCAGGGATTG.